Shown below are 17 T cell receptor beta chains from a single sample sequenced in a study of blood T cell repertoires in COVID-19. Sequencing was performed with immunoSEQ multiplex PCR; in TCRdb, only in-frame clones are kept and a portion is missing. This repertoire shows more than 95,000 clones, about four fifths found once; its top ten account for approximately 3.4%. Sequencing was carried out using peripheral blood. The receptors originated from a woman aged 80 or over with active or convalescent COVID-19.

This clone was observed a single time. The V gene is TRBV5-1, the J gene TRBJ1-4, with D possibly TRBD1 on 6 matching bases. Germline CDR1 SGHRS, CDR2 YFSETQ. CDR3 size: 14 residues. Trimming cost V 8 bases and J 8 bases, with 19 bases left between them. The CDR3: CARLEMDRTEKLFF. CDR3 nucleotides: TGCGCCAGGTTAGAGATGGACAGAACCGAAAAACTGTTTTTT. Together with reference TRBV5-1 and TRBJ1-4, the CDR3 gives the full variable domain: KAGVTQTPRYLIKTRGQQVTLSCSPISGHRSVSWYQQTPGQGLQFLFEYFSETQRNKGNFPGRFSGRQFSNSRSEMNVSTLELGDSALYLCARLEMDRTEKLFFGSGTQLSVL.

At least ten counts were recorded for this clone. CDR3 in DNA: TGTGCCAGCAGCCAAGGGACAGGGGCCTACGAGCAGTACTTC. It encodes CASSQGTGAYEQYF. The J gene is TRBJ2-7, the V gene TRBV7-9; 10 bases line up with TRBD1. The CDR3 covers 14 residues. The trim removed 5 bases at V and 2 bases at J, leaving 3 bases unmatched. Germline V gene data show CDR1 as SEHNR and CDR2 as FQNEAQ (reference sequence).

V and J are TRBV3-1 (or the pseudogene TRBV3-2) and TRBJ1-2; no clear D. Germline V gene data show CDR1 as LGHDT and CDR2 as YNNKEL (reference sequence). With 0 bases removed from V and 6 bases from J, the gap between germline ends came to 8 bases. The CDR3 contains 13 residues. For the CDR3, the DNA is TGTGCCAGCAGCCAAGATCCCAGGAATGGCTACACCTTC. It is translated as CASSQDPRNGYTF.

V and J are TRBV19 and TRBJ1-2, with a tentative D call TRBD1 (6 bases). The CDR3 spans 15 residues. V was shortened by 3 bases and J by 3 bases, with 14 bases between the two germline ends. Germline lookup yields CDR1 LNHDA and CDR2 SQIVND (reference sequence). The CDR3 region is CASSMADRPYYGYTF. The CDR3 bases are TGTGCCAGTAGTATGGCCGACAGGCCGTACTATGGCTACACCTTC.

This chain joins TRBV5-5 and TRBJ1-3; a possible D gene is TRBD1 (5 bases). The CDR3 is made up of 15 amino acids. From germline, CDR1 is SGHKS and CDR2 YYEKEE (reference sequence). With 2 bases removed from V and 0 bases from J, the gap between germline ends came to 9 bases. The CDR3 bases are TGTGCCAGCAGCTTAGGAGGGGCCTCTGGAAACACCATATATTTT. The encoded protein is CASSLGGASGNTIYF.

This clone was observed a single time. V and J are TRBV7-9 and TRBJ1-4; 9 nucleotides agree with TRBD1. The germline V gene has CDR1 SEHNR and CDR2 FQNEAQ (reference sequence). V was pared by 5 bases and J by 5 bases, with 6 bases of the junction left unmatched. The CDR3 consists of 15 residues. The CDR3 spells CASSTGTGKNEKLFF. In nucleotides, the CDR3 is TGTGCCAGCAGCACTGGGACAGGGAAAAATGAAAAACTGTTTTTT. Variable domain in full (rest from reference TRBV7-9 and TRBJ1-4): DTGVSQNPRHKITKRGQNVTFRCDPISEHNRLYWYRQTLGQGPEFLTYFQNEAQLEKSRLLSDRFSAERPKGSFSTLEIQRTEQGDSAMYLCASSTGTGKNEKLFFGSGTQLSVL.

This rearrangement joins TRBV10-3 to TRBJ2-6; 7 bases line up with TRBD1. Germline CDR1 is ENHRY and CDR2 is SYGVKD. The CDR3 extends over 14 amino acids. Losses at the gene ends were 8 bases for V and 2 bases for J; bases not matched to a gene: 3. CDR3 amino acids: CAIGQVTGANVLTF. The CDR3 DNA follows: TGTGCCATCGGACAGGTTACTGGGGCCAACGTCCTGACTTTC.

Here the CDR3 reads CASSLIGVGSYGYTF. CDR3 bases: TGTGCCAGCAGCTTAATCGGGGTAGGGAGCTATGGCTACACCTTC. The chain has TRBV11-2 and TRBJ1-2; D uncertain. The CDR3 runs to 15 residues. Per the germline V gene, CDR1 is SGHAT and CDR2 is FQNNGV. The V and J ends lost 2 bases and 4 bases respectively, with 14 bases between them.

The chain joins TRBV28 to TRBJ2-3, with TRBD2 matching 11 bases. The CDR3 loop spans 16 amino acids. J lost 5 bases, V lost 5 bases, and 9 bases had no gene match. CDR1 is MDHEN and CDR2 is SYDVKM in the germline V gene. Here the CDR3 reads CASSPHSGGAIDTQYF. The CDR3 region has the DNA TGTGCCAGCAGTCCTCATAGCGGGGGGGCGATAGATACGCAGTATTTT.

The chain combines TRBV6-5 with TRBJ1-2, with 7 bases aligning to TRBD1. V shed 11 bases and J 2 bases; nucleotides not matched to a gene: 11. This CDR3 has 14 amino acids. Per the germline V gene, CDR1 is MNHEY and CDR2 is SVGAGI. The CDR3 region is CAVLAQGGNYGYTF. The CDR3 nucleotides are TGTGCCGTACTTGCCCAGGGGGGAAACTATGGCTACACCTTC.

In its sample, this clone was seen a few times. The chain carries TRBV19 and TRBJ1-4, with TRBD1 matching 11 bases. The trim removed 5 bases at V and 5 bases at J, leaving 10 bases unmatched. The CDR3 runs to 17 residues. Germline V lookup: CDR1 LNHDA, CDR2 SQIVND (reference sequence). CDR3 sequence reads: CASSPRTGGPLNEKLFF. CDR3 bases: TGTGCCAGTAGTCCCCGGACAGGGGGCCCGCTAAATGAAAAACTGTTTTTT.

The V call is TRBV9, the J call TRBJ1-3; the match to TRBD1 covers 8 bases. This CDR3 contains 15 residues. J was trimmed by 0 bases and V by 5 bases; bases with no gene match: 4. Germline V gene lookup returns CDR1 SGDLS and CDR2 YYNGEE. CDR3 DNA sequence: TGTGCCAGCAGAGGAACAGGGGGCTCTGGAAACACCATATATTTT. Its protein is CASRGTGGSGNTIYF.

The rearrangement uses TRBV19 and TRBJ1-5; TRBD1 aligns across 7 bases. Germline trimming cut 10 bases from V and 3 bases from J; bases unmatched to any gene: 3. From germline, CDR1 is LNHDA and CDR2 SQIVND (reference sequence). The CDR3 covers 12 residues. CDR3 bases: TGTGCCACGGGGACAGTCAATCAGCCCCAGCATTTT. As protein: CATGTVNQPQHF.

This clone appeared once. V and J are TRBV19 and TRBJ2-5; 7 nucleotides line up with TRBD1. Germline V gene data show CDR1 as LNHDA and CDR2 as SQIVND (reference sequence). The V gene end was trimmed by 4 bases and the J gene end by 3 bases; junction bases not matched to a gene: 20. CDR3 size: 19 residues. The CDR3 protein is CASSTPYTPGQLVKETQYF. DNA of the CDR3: TGTGCCAGTAGTACCCCTTACACCCCGGGACAGCTTGTTAAAGAGACCCAGTACTTC.

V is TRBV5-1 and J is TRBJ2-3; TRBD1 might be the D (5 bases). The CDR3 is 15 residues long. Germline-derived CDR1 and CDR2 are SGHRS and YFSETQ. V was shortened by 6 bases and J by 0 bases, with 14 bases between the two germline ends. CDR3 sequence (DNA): TGCGCCAGCACGCTAAGGGGCCCCAGCACAGATACGCAGTATTTT. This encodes CASTLRGPSTDTQYF.

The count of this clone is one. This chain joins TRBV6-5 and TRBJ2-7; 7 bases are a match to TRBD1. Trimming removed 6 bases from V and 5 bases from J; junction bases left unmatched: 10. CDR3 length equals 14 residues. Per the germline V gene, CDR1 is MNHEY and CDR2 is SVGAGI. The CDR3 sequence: CASRRDRDRNEQYF. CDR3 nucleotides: TGTGCCAGCAGGCGAGACAGGGATCGTAACGAGCAGTACTTC.

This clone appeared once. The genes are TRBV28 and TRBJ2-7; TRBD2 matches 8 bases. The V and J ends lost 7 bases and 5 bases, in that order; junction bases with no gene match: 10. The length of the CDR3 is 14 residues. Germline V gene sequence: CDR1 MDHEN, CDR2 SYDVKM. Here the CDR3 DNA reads TGTGCCAGCACCTCGGGGGGGTTAAAGAACGAGCAGTACTTC. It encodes CASTSGGLKNEQYF.